This note documents a single TCR beta chain sequence. Enrollees, about 18 to 89 years old, lived in approximately 24 US areas. Cohorts were based on clinical histories the participants reported. Exposed volunteers were people who met a COVID-19 case within 2 weeks before study entry. The sample comes from a study of blood T cell repertoires in COVID-19. Authors' analysis steps: Nucleated cell counts were estimated from reference gene primer amplification. Profiled with immunoSEQ multiplex PCR; TCRdb holds only in-frame clones, not every one. V and J calls and clone size are those listed in that table; D and trimming were worked out from the DNA. The sample has 300,000 to 400,000 clones, around 85% seen once; the top ten hold approximately 1.9%. The origin of this receptor is a woman in her twenties or thirties who had been exposed to COVID-19. Sequenced material: PBMCs or T cells enriched from blood (not recorded which).

The CDR3 nucleotides read TGTGCCAGCAGCTTAGCGACAGGGGGAGGTGAGCAGTTCTTC. Translating it yields CASSLATGGGEQFF. The chain joins TRBV7-2 to TRBJ2-1, with 9 bases fitting TRBD1. Germline-derived CDR1 and CDR2 are SGHTA and FQGNSA. The CDR3 consists of 14 residues. Trimming at V came to 0 bases and at J to 9 bases, leaving 3 bases not matched to a gene. The full variable domain, completed using reference TRBV7-2 and TRBJ2-1, is GAGVSQSPSNKVTEKGKDVELRCDPISGHTALYWYRQSLGQGLEFLIYFQGNSAPDKSGLPSDRFSAERTGGSVSTLTIQRTQQEDSAVYLCASSLATGGGEQFFGPGTRLTVL.